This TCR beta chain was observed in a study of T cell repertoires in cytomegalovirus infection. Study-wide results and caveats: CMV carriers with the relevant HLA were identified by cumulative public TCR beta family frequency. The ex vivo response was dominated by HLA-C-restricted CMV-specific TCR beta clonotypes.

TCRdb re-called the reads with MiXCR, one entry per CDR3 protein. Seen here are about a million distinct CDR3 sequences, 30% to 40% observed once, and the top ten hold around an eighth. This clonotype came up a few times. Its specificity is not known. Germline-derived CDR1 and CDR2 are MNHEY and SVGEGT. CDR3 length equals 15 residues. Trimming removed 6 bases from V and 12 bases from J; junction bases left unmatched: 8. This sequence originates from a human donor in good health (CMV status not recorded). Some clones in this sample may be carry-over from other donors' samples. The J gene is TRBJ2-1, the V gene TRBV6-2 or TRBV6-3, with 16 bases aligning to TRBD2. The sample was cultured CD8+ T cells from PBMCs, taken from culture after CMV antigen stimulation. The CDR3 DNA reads TGTGCCAGCAGCCCCGGGACTAGCGGGGGGGATGGGCAGTTCTTC. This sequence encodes CASSPGTSGGDGQFF.